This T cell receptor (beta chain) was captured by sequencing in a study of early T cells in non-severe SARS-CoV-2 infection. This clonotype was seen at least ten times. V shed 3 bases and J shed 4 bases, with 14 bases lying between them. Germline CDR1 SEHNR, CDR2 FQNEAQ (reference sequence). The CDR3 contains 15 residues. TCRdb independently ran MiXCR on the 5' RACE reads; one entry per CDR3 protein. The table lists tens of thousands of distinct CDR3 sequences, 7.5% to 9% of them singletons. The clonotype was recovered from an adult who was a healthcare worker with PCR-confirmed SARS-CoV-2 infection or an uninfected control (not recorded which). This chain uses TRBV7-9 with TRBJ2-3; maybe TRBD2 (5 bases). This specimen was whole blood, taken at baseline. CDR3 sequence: CASSFTQRPADTQYF. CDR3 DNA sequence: TGTGCCAGCAGCTTTACCCAGCGGCCCGCAGATACGCAGTATTTT.